This T cell receptor beta chain was obtained from a study of cytomegalovirus exposure and HLA in healthy donors. General study results and limits: Rare sequences made up most TCRs, while some public TCRs were found in many donors.

Repertoires were generated with immunoSEQ multiplex PCR, while TCRdb's copy carries only in-frame clones and drops some. The sample contains 95,000 to 150,000 clones, about 93% of which appear only once. Points on this clone: Its cognate antigen is unknown.

The CDR3 is made up of 13 amino acids. Trimming cost V 4 bases and J 6 bases, with 12 bases left between them. In germline, CDR1 is MDHEN, CDR2 SYDVKM. The clonotype was recovered from a woman aged 18 to 35 in good health and CMV-seronegative. Sequenced input: PBMCs. The chain uses TRBV28 and TRBJ1-1; weak D call: TRBD1 (5 bases). The CDR3 DNA is TGTGCCAGCAGTTCCCTGGACATTTCTGAAGCTTTCTTT. It codes for CASSSLDISEAFF. The variable domain in full, with the rest retrieved from reference TRBV28 and TRBJ1-1, is DVKVTQSSRYLVKRTGEKVFLECVQDMDHENMFWYRQDPGLGLRLIYFSYDVKMKEKGDIPEGYSVSREKKERFSLILESASTNQTSMYLCASSSLDISEAFFGQGTRLTVV.